This is a list of T cell receptor beta chains from one sample in a study of identical twins. One entry per CDR3 protein results from TCRdb running MiXCR on the 5' RACE reads. The sample includes about 690,000 distinct CDR3 sequences, 21% seen only once; the top ten take 4% to 5.5%. The same specimen was also included in a second study, on T cells expressing NK-cell markers.

Sequencing was carried out using PBMCs. The source is a woman under 30 in good health. CDR3s leave out the opening cysteine and the closing phenylalanine or tryptophan. Clone size is given for some rows only: seen once, a few or many times, or a class if the clone is expanded.

j_call clone_size v_call cdr3_aa
TRBJ2-6 many TRBV5-1 ASNEITGANVLT
TRBJ2-1 many TRBV3-1 ASSQVGAVNEQF
TRBJ2-3 many TRBV5-1 ASSSGRSTDTQY
TRBJ2-1 - TRBV6-2/TRBV6-3 ASRTRELHNEQF
TRBJ2-7 few TRBV12-3/TRBV12-4 ASSGTSVLSYEQY
TRBJ2-1 many TRBV3-1 ASSQWGGEQF
TRBJ2-5 few TRBV12-3/TRBV12-4 ASTSSGKETQY
TRBJ2-7 - TRBV7-9 ASSQMREQY
TRBJ1-1 - TRBV29-1 SAITVTEAF
TRBJ2-7 - TRBV7-9 ASSPANPYEQY
TRBJ2-2 - TRBV19 ASNSGGSTGELF
TRBJ2-7 - TRBV7-9 ASSLLSPPRGEQY
TRBJ2-6 - TRBV20-1 SATTGTSGANVLT
TRBJ2-5 - TRBV5-5 ASSPVSRGAVETQY
TRBJ2-3 few TRBV29-1 SALQRATQY
TRBJ2-7 - TRBV13 ASSLRAGQGYEQY
TRBJ2-2 - TRBV5-1 ASSFGRWMGGELF
TRBJ1-1 few TRBV6-1 ASSEIFWNTEAF
TRBJ1-1 many TRBV5-1 ASSGAGTEAF
TRBJ1-6 few TRBV12-3/TRBV12-4 ASSLTGVQALH
TRBJ1-1 - TRBV20-1 SADRELNTEAF